Listed here is a single TCR beta chain. V gave up 0 bases and J gave up 10 bases, with 18 bases separating them. Germline V lookup: CDR1 MNHNY, CDR2 SVGAGI (reference sequence). The CDR3 spans 15 residues. The sample originates from a study of cytomegalovirus exposure and HLA in healthy donors. PCR employed 60 Vbeta and 13 Jbeta primers. Only in-frame clones appear in the TCRdb table, and some are missing; sequencing was by immunoSEQ multiplex PCR. This sample yields 100,000 to 150,000 clones, of which roughly 18% are seen a single time; approximately 2.9% belongs to the top ten. Sequenced material: PBMCs. The V and J genes are TRBV6-6 and TRBJ2-5; D is uncertain. The source is a female donor in good health and CMV-seropositive. CDR3 in amino acids: CASSYSGLLFGYQYF. CDR3 DNA sequence: TGTGCCAGCAGTTACTCCGGCCTCCTGTTCGGGTACCAGTACTTC.